This T cell receptor (beta chain) was obtained from a study of blood T cell repertoires in COVID-19. Across the study: From the United States, Italy and Spain came samples of acute and convalescent COVID-19.

Source study methods: It was from reference gene primer amplification that nucleated cell counts were estimated. Profiling relied on immunoSEQ multiplex PCR, and the TCRdb table lists in-frame clones only, not all of them. V and J calls and clone size follow that table, whereas D and trimming were derived from the DNA. The sample consists of roughly 480,000 clones, roughly nine tenths of them appearing once. Germline CDR1 and CDR2: KGHDR and SFDVKD. V dropped 1 base and J dropped 5; count of bases not matched to a gene: 5. The CDR3 runs to 16 residues. The sample consisted of peripheral blood. The TCR comes from a man aged 18 to 30 with COVID-19, enrolled during active disease. The rearrangement uses TRBV24-1 and TRBJ2-1; 9 bases are shared with TRBD2. The CDR3 coding sequence is TGTGCCACCAGTGATTTCGTAGCGGGAGTCCACAATGAGCAGTTCTTC. Translating gives CATSDFVAGVHNEQFF.